The entry below describes one T cell receptor beta chain. What it recognizes is unknown. Germline V gene sequence: CDR1 LNHNV, CDR2 YYDKDF (reference sequence). CDR3 length: 13 residues. V dropped 3 bases and J dropped 5 bases, with 7 bases sitting between them. Time point reported: newly diagnosed GD, antithyroid drugs for less than 3 months. RNA extracted from PBMCs served as the sequencing template. These data come from a study of regulatory T cells in long-lasting Graves disease. Regarding the study as a whole: Gene preferences differed: TRBV28, TRBJ1-2, TRBJ2-5 in persistent cases.

According to the study, TCR beta libraries were built with iRepertoire HTBI primers and CDR3-region Arm-PCR. TCRdb passed the multiplex PCR reads through MiXCR, listing each CDR3 protein once. The sample comprises 500,000 or so distinct CDR3 sequences, about a sixth of which are singletons, and 12% rests with the top ten. These data were also reused for a study on T cells in Graves' hyperthyroidism and ophthalmopathy. That work adds: From stable hyperthyroidism, ophthalmopathy was separated by a 13 V-J model.

The receptor was derived from a man aged 35 to 55 with Graves disease. The material was peripheral blood mononuclear cells (PBMCs), obtained at new diagnosis, from a patient treated with antithyroid drugs. The V and J genes are TRBV15 and TRBJ2-2, with D hard to call. The CDR3 bases are TGTGCCACCAGCAGTTCTCCGACCGGGGAGCTGTTTTTT. Amino acid sequence: CATSSSPTGELFF. The full variable domain, in which reference TRBV15 and TRBJ2-2 provide the parts outside the CDR3, is DAMVIQNPRYQVTQFGKPVTLSCSQTLNHNVMYWYQQKSSQAPKLLFHYYDKDFNNEADTPDNFQSRRPNTSFCFLDIRSPGLGDTAMYLCATSSSPTGELFFGEGSRLTVL.